One and the same sample provided the 25 T cell receptor beta chains below, sequenced in a study of spatial heterogeneity in lung cancer. Overall study results and limits: Mutation tallies in tumors tracked expanded intratumoral alpha and beta TCR counts.

Sample time point: sample taken at primary tumor resection. These receptors lack a known antigen. TCRdb passed the 5' RACE reads through MiXCR, listing each CDR3 protein once. The sample lists some 1,600 distinct CDR3 sequences; about 8.3% were seen once. The sequences come from lung tumor tissue, collected at surgery. These receptors originate from a male donor with early-stage non-small cell lung cancer.

By sample fraction, this clonotype is medium-sized. V is TRBV7-6 and J is TRBJ1-3, with D perhaps TRBD1 (6 bases). With 5 bases removed from V and 3 bases from J, the gap between germline ends came to 17 bases. The CDR3 length is 16 residues. The germline gives CDR1 SGHVS, CDR2 FNYEAQ. The chain's CDR3 is CASSNPTGRGGNTIYF. DNA for the CDR3: TGTGCCAGCAGCAACCCGACAGGACGGGGTGGAAACACCATATATTTT.

This clonotype was seen many times. The chain combines TRBV7-3 with TRBJ1-1, with D maybe TRBD1 (5 bases). This CDR3 contains 15 residues. V lost 5 bases and J 2 bases, leaving 15 bases between the germline ends. Germline values: CDR1 SGHTA, CDR2 FQGTGA. CDR3 coding DNA: TGTGCCAGCAGCCTGGGCGGACAAACCAACACTGAAGCTTTCTTT. Its translation: CASSLGGQTNTEAFF.

This clonotype is classed as medium-sized. The chain uses TRBV3-1 and TRBJ1-4, with D perhaps matching TRBD1 (5 bases). Trimming pared 2 bases from V and 4 bases from J, leaving 11 bases between. Germline V gene sequence: CDR1 LGHDT, CDR2 YNNKEL (reference sequence). This CDR3 contains 15 residues. The CDR3 region is CASSQFTGSNEKLFF. In DNA form, the CDR3 reads TGTGCCAGCAGCCAATTCACAGGAAGTAATGAAAAACTGTTTTTT.

By its share, this clonotype is medium-sized. For the CDR3, the DNA is TGCAGTGCTACCGACGTGACCGGGAGGGCCTACGAGCAGTACTTC. This translates into CSATDVTGRAYEQYF. V gene TRBV20-1 combines with J gene TRBJ2-7; the match to TRBD2 covers 8 bases. Germline V gene lookup returns CDR1 DFQATT and CDR2 SNEGSKA (reference sequence). Trimming removed 4 bases from V and 2 bases from J; junction bases left unmatched: 10. This CDR3 spans 15 amino acids.

This clonotype qualifies as medium-sized. CDR3 protein: CATSREVAQETQYF. The DNA for the CDR3 is TGTGCCACCAGCAGAGAAGTAGCCCAAGAGACCCAGTACTTC. The rearrangement links TRBV15 to TRBJ2-5; D call uncertain. V lost 0 bases and J 1 base, leaving 6 bases between the germline ends. The CDR3 covers 14 residues. Germline values: CDR1 LNHNV, CDR2 YYDKDF (reference sequence).

This clonotype is labeled as medium-sized (0.01 to 0.1%). V gene TRBV11-2 combines with J gene TRBJ2-5, with D possibly TRBD2 on 6 matching bases. V dropped 5 bases and J dropped 5 bases, with 12 bases sitting between them. Germline lookup yields CDR1 SGHAT and CDR2 FQNNGV. CDR3 length: 13 amino acids. CDR3 in DNA: TGTGCCAGCAGCCTGCGGAGGGTGGAGACCCAGTACTTC. It is translated as CASSLRRVETQYF.

Within the sample, this clonotype is medium-sized. The J gene is TRBJ2-5, the V gene TRBV9; 11 positions agree with TRBD2. Germline assignment: CDR1 SGDLS and CDR2 YYNGEE. Germline trimming cut 2 bases from V and 4 bases from J; bases unmatched to any gene: 4. The CDR3 runs 15 residues. The CDR3 sequence: CASSVSGTSGETQYF. The CDR3 DNA sequence: TGTGCCAGCAGCGTGTCAGGGACTAGCGGAGAGACCCAGTACTTC.

The V gene is TRBV13, the J gene TRBJ2-5; perhaps TRBD1 as D (5 bases). Germline CDR1 and CDR2: PRHDT and FYEKMQ (reference sequence). The CDR3 totals 14 residues. The ends were cut back, 5 bases at V and 1 base at J, with 11 bases in the middle. The CDR3 sequence: CASSRQGGQETQYF. The CDR3 DNA reads TGTGCCAGCAGCCGGCAGGGTGGCCAAGAGACCCAGTACTTC. Full variable domain (remainder filled in from reference TRBV13 and TRBJ2-5): AAGVIQSPRHLIKEKRETATLKCYPIPRHDTVYWYQQGPGQDPQFLISFYEKMQSDKGSIPDRFSAQQFSDYHSELNMSSLELGDSALYFCASSRQGGQETQYFGPGTRLLVL.

This clonotype counts as medium-sized (0.01 to 0.1%). This rearrangement joins TRBV2 to TRBJ1-1; 7 positions match TRBD1. The CDR3 totals 14 residues. CDR1 SNHLY and CDR2 FYNNEI come from the germline V gene. The V segment lost 7 bases and the J segment 0 bases; nucleotides outside the gene matches: 5. The CDR3 loop reads CASTRQGVNTEAFF. The CDR3 region has the DNA TGTGCCAGCACCAGACAGGGCGTGAACACTGAAGCTTTCTTT.

By frequency in the sample, this clonotype is medium-sized (0.01 to 0.1%). The chain employs TRBV11-2 and TRBJ1-1; the D gene is possibly TRBD1 (5 bases). Trimming removed 5 bases at V and 3 bases at J, with 10 bases between. The CDR3 length is 13 residues. Germline assignment: CDR1 SGHAT and CDR2 FQNNGV. This chain's CDR3 is CASSHGTDTEAFF. The CDR3 DNA reads TGTGCCAGCAGCCATGGGACGGACACTGAAGCTTTCTTT. The full variable domain, completed using reference TRBV11-2 and TRBJ1-1, is EAGVAQSPRYKIIEKRQSVAFWCNPISGHATLYWYQQILGQGPKLLIQFQNNGVVDDSQLPKDRFSAERLKGVDSTLKIQPAKLEDSAVYLCASSHGTDTEAFFGQGTRLTVV.

In its sample, this clonotype ranks as medium-sized. V gene TRBV5-4 combines with J gene TRBJ2-2; 8 bases fit TRBD2. Germline CDR1 SGHNT, CDR2 YYREEE (reference sequence). J gave up 6 bases and V 4 bases, and 5 bases lay outside the gene matches. The CDR3 spans 14 residues. The CDR3 sequence: CASSPGTRAGELFF. CDR3 nucleotides: TGTGCCAGCAGCCCCGGGACTAGGGCCGGGGAGCTGTTTTTT.

In its sample, this clonotype ranks as medium-sized (0.01 to 0.1%). V gene TRBV29-1 combines with J gene TRBJ2-3, with 9 bases aligning to TRBD2. In germline, CDR1 is SQVTM, CDR2 ANQGSEA. V was pared by 6 bases and J by 5 bases, with 12 bases of the junction left unmatched. CDR3 size: 15 residues. Here the CDR3 DNA reads TGCAGCGTCGATCCCCTGGCGGGAGGGATAGATACGCAGTATTTT. Protein: CSVDPLAGGIDTQYF.

This clonotype turned up a few times. The V and J genes are TRBV14 and TRBJ2-5; D is unclear. The CDR3 has 13 amino acids. Germline-derived CDR1 and CDR2 are SGHDN and FVKESK. Trimming stripped 3 bases from V and 0 bases from J, with 5 bases between. For the CDR3, the DNA is TGTGCCAGCAGCCACTTTAACCAAGAGACCCAGTACTTC. Translated, it gives CASSHFNQETQYF. The full variable domain, with the rest looked up from reference TRBV14 and TRBJ2-5, is EAGVTQFPSHSVIEKGQTVTLRCDPISGHDNLYWYRRVMGKEIKFLLHFVKESKQDESGMPNNRFLAERTGGTYSTLKVQPAELEDSGVYFCASSHFNQETQYFGPGTRLLVL.

By share of the sample, this clonotype is medium-sized. J is TRBJ1-2 and V is TRBV9, with D possibly being TRBD1 (5 bases). The CDR3 has 15 amino acids. V lost 0 bases, J lost 4 bases, and 13 bases lay in between. The germline V gene encodes CDR1 SGDLS and CDR2 YYNGEE. Here the CDR3 DNA reads TGTGCCAGCAGCGTAGCGGGGGAACCCACCTATGGCTACACCTTC. Its protein product is CASSVAGEPTYGYTF.

This clonotype was seen repeatedly, ten times or more. The rearrangement links TRBV29-1 to TRBJ1-2, with D possibly TRBD1 on 5 matching bases. This CDR3 spans 14 amino acids. The germline CDR1 and CDR2 sequences are SQVTM and ANQGSEA. V lost 0 bases and J 3 bases, leaving 11 bases between the germline ends. The chain's CDR3 is CSVEDWARDYGYTF. The CDR3 DNA reads TGCAGCGTTGAAGATTGGGCCAGGGACTATGGCTACACCTTC.

This clonotype qualifies as medium-sized. V gene TRBV20-1 combines with J gene TRBJ2-3, with D perhaps TRBD2 (5 bases). Germline V gives CDR1 DFQATT, CDR2 SNEGSKA (reference sequence). The CDR3 loop spans 12 amino acids. Trimming shortened V by 6 bases and J by 0 bases, and 7 bases separated the two germline ends. CDR3 nucleotide sequence: TGCAGTGCAGCGGCTAGCACAGATACGCAGTATTTT. Protein: CSAAASTDTQYF.

CDR3 in DNA: TGCGCCAGCAGCCCCTCCTGGCAGGGAGGCAATGAGCAGTTCTTC. Translated, it gives CASSPSWQGGNEQFF. V is TRBV4-3 and J is TRBJ2-1; D is perhaps TRBD2 (6 bases). Trimming stripped 4 bases from V and 6 bases from J, with 16 bases between. The germline V gene has CDR1 LGHNA and CDR2 YSLEER. This CDR3 contains 15 residues.

This clonotype is termed medium-sized. The chain is built from TRBV7-2 and TRBJ2-1; D is tentatively TRBD1 or TRBD2 (7 bases each). V lost 6 bases, J lost 9 bases, and 21 bases lay in between. From germline, CDR1 is SGHTA and CDR2 FQGNSA. The CDR3 spans 15 residues. CDR3 sequence (DNA): TGTGCCAGCAGTTCAAGGGCAGGGGGGGCTGGTGAGCAGTTCTTC. This sequence encodes CASSSRAGGAGEQFF.

This clonotype is categorized as medium-sized. V is TRBV4-2 and J is TRBJ2-1; 8 bases are a match to TRBD1. The CDR3 is 17 residues long. Trimming removed 0 bases from V and 6 bases from J; junction bases left unmatched: 10. CDR1 and CDR2 from the germline V gene are LGHNA and YNFKEQ. The CDR3 DNA follows: TGTGCCAGCAGCCAAGATCTGGGGAACAGGGGGTTCAATGAGCAGTTCTTC. Translation gives CASSQDLGNRGFNEQFF.

This clonotype is classed as large (0.1 to 1%). This rearrangement joins TRBV10-2 to TRBJ2-3; D might be TRBD2 (5 bases). Trimming stripped 7 bases from V and 4 bases from J, with 15 bases between. The germline gives CDR1 WSHSY, CDR2 SAAADI. There are 14 residues in the CDR3. The chain's CDR3 is CASTMGVGADTQYF. Written as DNA, the CDR3 is TGCGCCAGCACAATGGGAGTTGGGGCAGATACGCAGTATTTT.

This clonotype counts as medium-sized. The J gene is TRBJ2-7, the V gene TRBV3-1, with 7 bases fitting TRBD2. This CDR3 spans 18 amino acids. Germline V gene sequence: CDR1 LGHDT, CDR2 YNNKEL (reference sequence). With 4 bases clipped from V and 1 base from J, the junction kept 16 bases outside the gene matches. CDR3 residues: CASSPVPGRAGISYEQYF. The DNA of the CDR3 is TGTGCCAGCAGCCCTGTACCGGGGCGAGCGGGGATTTCCTACGAGCAGTACTTC.

This clonotype has at least ten counts. The chain is built from TRBV27 and TRBJ2-1; 8 bases are shared with TRBD2. The CDR3 spans 16 residues. With V trimmed by 6 bases and J by 6 bases, 13 bases remained unmatched. Germline V gene data show CDR1 as MNHEY and CDR2 as SMNVEV (reference sequence). In nucleotides, the CDR3 is TGTGCCAGCAGCCCCCTCGGACTAGCAGGGAGCAATGAGCAGTTCTTC. Its translation is CASSPLGLAGSNEQFF.

By share, this clonotype ranks as medium-sized. The chain combines TRBV7-8 with TRBJ2-7; 8 bases match TRBD1. V dropped 5 bases and J dropped 0; count of bases not matched to a gene: 9. Germline CDR1 reads SGHVS; CDR2 reads FQNEAQ. The CDR3 loop spans 16 amino acids. The CDR3 sequence: CASSHPQGASSYEQYF. The DNA of the CDR3 is TGTGCCAGCAGCCATCCCCAGGGGGCGAGCTCCTACGAGCAGTACTTC.

This clonotype was counted many times. The chain uses TRBV28 and TRBJ1-1; D not certain. V was pared by 1 base and J by 8 bases, with 8 bases between. The CDR3 contains 12 residues. CDR1 is MDHEN, CDR2 SYDVKM, per germline. Written as DNA, the CDR3 is TGTGCCAGCAGTTTATCTGTGACAGAAGCTTTCTTT. This encodes CASSLSVTEAFF.

In its sample, this clonotype was seen many times. CDR3 sequence reads: CASSLFQGSAKLFF. CDR3 DNA: TGTGCCAGCAGCTTGTTTCAGGGATCGGCAAAACTGTTTTTT. The gene calls are TRBV5-4 and TRBJ1-4, with D maybe TRBD1 (5 bases). V was trimmed by 1 base and J by 10 bases, leaving 14 bases between them. The germline gives CDR1 SGHNT, CDR2 YYREEE (reference sequence). The CDR3 is 14 residues long.